This TCR beta chain was identified in a study of cytomegalovirus exposure and HLA in healthy donors. Researchers ran the PCR with 60 Vbeta and 13 Jbeta primers. TCRdb keeps only in-frame clones here, not all; method: immunoSEQ multiplex PCR. Altogether some 45,000 clones are present, approximately 90% being singletons, with the ten largest covering 6.5% to 9.5%. As regards this clone: The antigen remains unidentified.

Study results and limitations: An observed cluster of highly shared sequence variants was recorded as a likely sequencing artifact. The authors later found HLA-associated TCR beta chains more clonally expanded than equally common others. Roughly even sequencing depth across donors was the assumption behind the presence/absence analyses.

CDR3 length equals 14 residues. Trimming at V came to 4 bases and at J to 10 bases, leaving 7 bases not matched to a gene. The germline CDR1 and CDR2 sequences are SEHNR and FQNEAQ (reference sequence). V is TRBV7-9 and J is TRBJ1-6; 7 bases agree with TRBD1. Sequencing was performed on PBMCs. This TCR came from a woman aged 40-49 years in good health and CMV-seropositive. The CDR3 is CASSSGTARSPLHF. The DNA for the CDR3 is TGTGCCAGCAGCTCCGGGACAGCGAGGTCACCCCTCCACTTT.